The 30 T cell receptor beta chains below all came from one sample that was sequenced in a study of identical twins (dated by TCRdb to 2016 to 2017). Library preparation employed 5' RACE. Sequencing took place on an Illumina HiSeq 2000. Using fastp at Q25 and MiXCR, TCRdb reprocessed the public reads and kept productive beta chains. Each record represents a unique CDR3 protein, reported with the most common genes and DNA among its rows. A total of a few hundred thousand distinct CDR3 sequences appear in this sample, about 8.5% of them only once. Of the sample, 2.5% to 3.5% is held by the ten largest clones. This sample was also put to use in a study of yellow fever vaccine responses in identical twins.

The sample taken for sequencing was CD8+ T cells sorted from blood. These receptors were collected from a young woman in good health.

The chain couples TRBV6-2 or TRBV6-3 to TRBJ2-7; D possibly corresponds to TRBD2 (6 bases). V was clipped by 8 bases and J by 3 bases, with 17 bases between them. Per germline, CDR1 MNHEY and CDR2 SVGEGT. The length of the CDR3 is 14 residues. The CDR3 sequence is CASGGTPLNYEQYF. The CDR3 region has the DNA TGTGCCAGCGGGGGGACCCCATTGAACTACGAGCAGTACTTC.

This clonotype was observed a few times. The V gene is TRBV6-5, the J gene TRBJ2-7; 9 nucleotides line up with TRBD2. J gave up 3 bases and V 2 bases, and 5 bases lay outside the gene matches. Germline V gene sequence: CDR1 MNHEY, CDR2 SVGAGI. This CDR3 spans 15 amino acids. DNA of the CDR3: TGTGCCAGCAGTTACCAGACTAGCGGATTCTACGAGCAGTACTTC. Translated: CASSYQTSGFYEQYF.

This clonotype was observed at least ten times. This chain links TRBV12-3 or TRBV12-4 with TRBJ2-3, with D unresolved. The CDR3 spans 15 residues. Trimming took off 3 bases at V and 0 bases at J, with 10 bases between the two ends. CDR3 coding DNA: TGTGCCAGCAGTTTTCCGCAGGCGAGCACAGATACGCAGTATTTT. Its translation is CASSFPQASTDTQYF.

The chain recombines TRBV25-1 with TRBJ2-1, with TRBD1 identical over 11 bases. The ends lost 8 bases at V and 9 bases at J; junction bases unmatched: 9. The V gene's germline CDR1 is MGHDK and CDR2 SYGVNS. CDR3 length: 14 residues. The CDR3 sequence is CASHSGTGGLEQFF. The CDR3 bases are TGTGCCAGCCACTCCGGGACAGGGGGGCTTGAGCAGTTCTTC. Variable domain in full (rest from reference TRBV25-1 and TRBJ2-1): EADIYQTPRYLVIGTGKKITLECSQTMGHDKMYWYQQDPGMELHLIHYSYGVNSTEKGDLSSESTVSRIRTEHFPLTLESARPSHTSQYLCASHSGTGGLEQFFGPGTRLTVL.

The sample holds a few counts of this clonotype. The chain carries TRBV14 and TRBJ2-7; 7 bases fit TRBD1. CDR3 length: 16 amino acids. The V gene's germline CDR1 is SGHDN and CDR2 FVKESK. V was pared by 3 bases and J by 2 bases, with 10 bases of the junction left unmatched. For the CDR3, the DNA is TGTGCCAGCAGCCATCGGGATGGGCAGGGGGCCTACGAGCAGTACTTC. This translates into CASSHRDGQGAYEQYF. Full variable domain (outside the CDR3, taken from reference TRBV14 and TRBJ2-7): EAGVTQFPSHSVIEKGQTVTLRCDPISGHDNLYWYRRVMGKEIKFLLHFVKESKQDESGMPNNRFLAERTGGTYSTLKVQPAELEDSGVYFCASSHRDGQGAYEQYFGPGTRLTVT.

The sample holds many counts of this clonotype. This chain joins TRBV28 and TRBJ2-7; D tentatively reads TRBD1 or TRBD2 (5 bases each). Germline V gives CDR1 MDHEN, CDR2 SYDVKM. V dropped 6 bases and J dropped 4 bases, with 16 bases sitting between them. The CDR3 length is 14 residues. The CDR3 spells CASSLEGRWYEQYF. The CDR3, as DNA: TGTGCCAGCAGCCTCGAGGGACGGTGGTACGAGCAGTACTTC.

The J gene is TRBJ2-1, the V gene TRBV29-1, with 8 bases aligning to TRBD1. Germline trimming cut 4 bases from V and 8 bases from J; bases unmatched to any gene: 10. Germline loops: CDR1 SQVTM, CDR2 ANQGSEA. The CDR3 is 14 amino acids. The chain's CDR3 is CSVGGQGRSDEQFF. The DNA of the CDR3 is TGCAGCGTTGGCGGACAGGGCAGGTCGGATGAGCAGTTCTTC.

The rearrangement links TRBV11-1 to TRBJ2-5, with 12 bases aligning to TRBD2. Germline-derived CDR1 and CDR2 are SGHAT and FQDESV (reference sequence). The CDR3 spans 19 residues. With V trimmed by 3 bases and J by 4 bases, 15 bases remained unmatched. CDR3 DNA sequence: TGTGCCAGCAGCTTTCTAGCGGGAGGGCCGGAGGGACTAAGAGAGACCCAGTACTTC. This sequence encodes CASSFLAGGPEGLRETQYF.

This chain's CDR3 is CATGPGAIYEQFF. In DNA, the CDR3 is TGTGCCACGGGGCCAGGGGCTATCTATGAGCAGTTCTTC. The genes are TRBV24-1 and TRBJ2-1, with a tentative D call TRBD1 (6 bases). V was shortened by 10 bases and J by 8 bases, with 17 bases between the two germline ends. The CDR3 totals 13 residues. Germline lookup yields CDR1 KGHDR and CDR2 SFDVKD.

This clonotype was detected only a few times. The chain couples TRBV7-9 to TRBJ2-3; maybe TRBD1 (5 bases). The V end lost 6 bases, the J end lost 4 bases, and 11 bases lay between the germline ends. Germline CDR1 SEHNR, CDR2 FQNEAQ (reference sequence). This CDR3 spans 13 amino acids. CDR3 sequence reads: CASRYGASDTQYF. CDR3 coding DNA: TGTGCCAGCAGATATGGGGCGTCAGATACGCAGTATTTT.

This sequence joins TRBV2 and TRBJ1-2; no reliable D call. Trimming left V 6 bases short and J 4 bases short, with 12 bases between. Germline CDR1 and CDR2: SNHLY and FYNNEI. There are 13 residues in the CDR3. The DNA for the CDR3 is TGTGCCAGCAGCGGAAGGGTTTCCTATGGCTACACCTTC. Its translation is CASSGRVSYGYTF.

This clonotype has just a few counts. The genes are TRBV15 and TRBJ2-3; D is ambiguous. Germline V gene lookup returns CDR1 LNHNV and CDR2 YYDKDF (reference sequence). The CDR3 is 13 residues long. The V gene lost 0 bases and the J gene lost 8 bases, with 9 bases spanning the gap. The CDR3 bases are TGTGCCACCAGCAGAGATGGGATAGGTACGCAGTATTTT. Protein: CATSRDGIGTQYF.

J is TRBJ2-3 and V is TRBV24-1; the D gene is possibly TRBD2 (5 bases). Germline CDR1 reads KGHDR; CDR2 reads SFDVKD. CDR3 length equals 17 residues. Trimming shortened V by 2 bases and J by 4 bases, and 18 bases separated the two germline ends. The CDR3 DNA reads TGTGCCACCAGTGATTCTTTGCACCCTCTCGGGGCAGATACGCAGTATTTT. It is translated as CATSDSLHPLGADTQYF.

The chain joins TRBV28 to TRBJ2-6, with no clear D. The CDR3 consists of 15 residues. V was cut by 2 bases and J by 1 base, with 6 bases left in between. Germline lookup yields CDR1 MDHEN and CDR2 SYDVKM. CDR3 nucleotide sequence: TGTGCCAGCAGTTTACCGCCATCTGGGGCCAACGTCCTGACTTTC. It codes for CASSLPPSGANVLTF.

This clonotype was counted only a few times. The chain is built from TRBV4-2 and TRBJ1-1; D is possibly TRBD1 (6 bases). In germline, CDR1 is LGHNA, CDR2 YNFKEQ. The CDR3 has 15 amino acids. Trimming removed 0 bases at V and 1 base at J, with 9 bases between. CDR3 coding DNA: TGTGCCAGCAGCCAAGAACTGGGGGCGAACACTGAAGCTTTCTTT. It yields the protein CASSQELGANTEAFF.

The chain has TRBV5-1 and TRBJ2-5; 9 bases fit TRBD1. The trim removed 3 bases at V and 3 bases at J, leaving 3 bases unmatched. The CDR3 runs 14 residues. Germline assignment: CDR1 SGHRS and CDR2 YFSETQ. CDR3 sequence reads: CASSYWTGEETQYF. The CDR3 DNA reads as TGCGCCAGCAGCTACTGGACAGGGGAAGAGACCCAGTACTTC.

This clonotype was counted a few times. CDR3 in DNA: TGTGCCAGCAGTGACCCGGGACAGGGGGCCCACGAGCAGTACTTC. It translates to CASSDPGQGAHEQYF. The chain has TRBV7-9 and TRBJ2-7; 12 nucleotides match TRBD1. Looked up from germline, CDR1 is SEHNR and CDR2 is FQNEAQ (reference sequence). CDR3 length: 15 amino acids. V trimming: 6 bases; J trimming: 5 bases; junction bases outside the gene matches: 8.

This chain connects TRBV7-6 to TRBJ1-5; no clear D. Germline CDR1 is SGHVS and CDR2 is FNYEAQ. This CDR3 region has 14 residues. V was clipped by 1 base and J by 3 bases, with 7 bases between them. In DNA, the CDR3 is TGTGCCAGCAGCTTAGAGGGATACAATCAGCCCCAGCATTTT. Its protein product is CASSLEGYNQPQHF.

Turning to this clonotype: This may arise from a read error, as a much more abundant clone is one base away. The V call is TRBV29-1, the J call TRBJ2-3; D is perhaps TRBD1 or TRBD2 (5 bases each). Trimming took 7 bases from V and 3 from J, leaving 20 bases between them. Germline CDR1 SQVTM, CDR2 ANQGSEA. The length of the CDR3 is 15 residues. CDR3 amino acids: CSGGRGGTRTDTQYF. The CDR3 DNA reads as TGCAGCGGGGGGAGAGGCGGAACTAGGACAGATACGCAGTATTTT.

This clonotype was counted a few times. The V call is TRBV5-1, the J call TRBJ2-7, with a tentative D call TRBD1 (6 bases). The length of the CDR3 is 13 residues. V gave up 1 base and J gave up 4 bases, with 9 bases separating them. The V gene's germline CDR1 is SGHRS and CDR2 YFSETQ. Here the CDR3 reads CASSLWTDYEQYF. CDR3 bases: TGCGCCAGCAGCTTGTGGACAGATTACGAGCAGTACTTC.

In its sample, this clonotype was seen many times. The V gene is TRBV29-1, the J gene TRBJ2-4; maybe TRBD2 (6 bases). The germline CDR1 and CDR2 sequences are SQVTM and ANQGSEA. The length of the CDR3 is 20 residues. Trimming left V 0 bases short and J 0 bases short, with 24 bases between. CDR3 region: CSVEDLSFRGEILAKNIQYF. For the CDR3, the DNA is TGCAGCGTTGAAGATCTCAGCTTTCGCGGGGAGATTCTAGCCAAAAACATTCAGTACTTC.

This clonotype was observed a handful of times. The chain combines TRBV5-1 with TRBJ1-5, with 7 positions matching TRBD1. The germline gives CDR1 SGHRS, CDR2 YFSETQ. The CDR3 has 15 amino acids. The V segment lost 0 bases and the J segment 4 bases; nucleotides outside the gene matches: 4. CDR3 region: CASSLGTGTNQPQHF. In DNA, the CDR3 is TGCGCCAGCAGCTTGGGGACAGGTACAAATCAGCCCCAGCATTTT.

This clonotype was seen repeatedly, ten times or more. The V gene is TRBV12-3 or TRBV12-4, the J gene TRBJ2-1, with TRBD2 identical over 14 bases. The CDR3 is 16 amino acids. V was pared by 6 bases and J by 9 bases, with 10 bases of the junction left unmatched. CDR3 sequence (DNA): TGTGCCAGCAGCCTGCCGGGACTAGCGGGAGTCAGTGAGCAGTTCTTC. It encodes CASSLPGLAGVSEQFF.

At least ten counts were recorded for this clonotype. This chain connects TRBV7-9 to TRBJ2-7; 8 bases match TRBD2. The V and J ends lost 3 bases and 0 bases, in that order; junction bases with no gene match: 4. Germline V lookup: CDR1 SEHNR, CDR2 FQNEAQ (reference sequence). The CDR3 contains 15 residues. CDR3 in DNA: TGTGCCAGCAGCTTTACGAGCGGGAGCTCCTACGAGCAGTACTTC. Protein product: CASSFTSGSSYEQYF.

DNA for the CDR3: TGTGCCAGCAGCGCGGGACAGGGGTTGGAGACCCAGTACTTC. Protein product: CASSAGQGLETQYF. The V call is TRBV5-6, the J call TRBJ2-5; 10 nucleotides agree with TRBD1. V dropped 4 bases and J dropped 5; count of bases not matched to a gene: 5. This CDR3 is 14 amino acids long. Looked up from germline, CDR1 is SGHDT and CDR2 is YYEEEE.

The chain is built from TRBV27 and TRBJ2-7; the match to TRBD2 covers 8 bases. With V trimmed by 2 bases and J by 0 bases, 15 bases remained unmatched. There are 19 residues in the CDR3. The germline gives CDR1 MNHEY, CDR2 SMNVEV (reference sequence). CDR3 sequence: CASSLIFGSGRPDSYEQYF. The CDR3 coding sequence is TGTGCCAGCAGTTTAATTTTTGGGAGCGGGAGACCCGACTCCTACGAGCAGTACTTC.

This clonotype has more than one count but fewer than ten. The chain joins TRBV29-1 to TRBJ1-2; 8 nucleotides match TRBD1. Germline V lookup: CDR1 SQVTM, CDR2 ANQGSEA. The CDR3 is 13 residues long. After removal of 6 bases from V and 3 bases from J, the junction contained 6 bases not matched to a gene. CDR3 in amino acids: CSVPDRVDYGYTF. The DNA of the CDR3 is TGCAGCGTACCGGACAGGGTTGACTATGGCTACACCTTC.

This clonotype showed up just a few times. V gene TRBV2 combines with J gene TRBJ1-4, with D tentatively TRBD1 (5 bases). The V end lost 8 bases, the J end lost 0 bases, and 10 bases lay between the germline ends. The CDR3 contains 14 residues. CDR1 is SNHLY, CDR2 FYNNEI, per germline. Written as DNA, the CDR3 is TGTGCCAGCGAGGGGTTTGCAACTAATGAAAAACTGTTTTTT. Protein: CASEGFATNEKLFF.

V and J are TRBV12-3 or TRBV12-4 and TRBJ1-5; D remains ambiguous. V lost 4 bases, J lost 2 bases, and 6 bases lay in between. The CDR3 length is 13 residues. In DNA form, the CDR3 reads TGTGCCAGCAGTTGGTCGGGCAATCAGCCCCAGCATTTT. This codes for CASSWSGNQPQHF.

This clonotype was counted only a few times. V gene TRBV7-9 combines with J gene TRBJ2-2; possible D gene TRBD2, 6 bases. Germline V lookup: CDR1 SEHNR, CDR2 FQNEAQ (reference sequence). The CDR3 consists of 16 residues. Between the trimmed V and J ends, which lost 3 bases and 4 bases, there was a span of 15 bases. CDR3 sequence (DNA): TGTGCCAGCAGCTTCGCCCCGGGACTTGCCACCGGGGAGCTGTTTTTT. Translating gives CASSFAPGLATGELFF.